The 21 T cell receptor beta chains below come from one sample, sequenced in a study of shared clonotypes between healthy human individuals. The repertoire was sequenced with immunoSEQ multiplex PCR; TCRdb's copy has only in-frame clones and lacks some. The table records about 520,000 clones, 65% to 85% of them present only once. The sample consisted of PBMCs. These receptors all stem from a woman aged 40 to 49 in good health. Some clones in this sample may be carry-over from other donors' samples.

Concerning this clone itself: It may be a read error: a sequence one base away is much more abundant. This chain links TRBV7-2 with TRBJ2-6, with D uncertain. V lost 3 bases to trimming and J lost 2 bases, with 2 bases between them. The germline CDR1 and CDR2 sequences are SGHTA and FQGNSA. The CDR3 sequence is 13 residues long. The CDR3 sequence is CASSFPGANVLTF. In DNA form, the CDR3 reads TGTGCCAGCAGCTTCCCTGGGGCCAACGTCCTGACTTTC.

The V call is TRBV14, the J call TRBJ2-7; 7 positions match TRBD1. The CDR3 runs to 13 residues. The V segment lost 5 bases and the J segment 1 base; nucleotides outside the gene matches: 2. Germline CDR1 is SGHDN and CDR2 is FVKESK. Written as DNA, the CDR3 is TGTGCCAGCAGCGACAGGGTATCCTACGAGCAGTACTTC. As protein: CASSDRVSYEQYF.

The chain recombines TRBV4-1 with TRBJ2-3, with 9 bases lining up with TRBD2. Germline loops: CDR1 MGHRA, CDR2 YSYEKL. There are 15 residues in the CDR3. With V trimmed by 4 bases and J by 4 bases, 6 bases remained unmatched. The CDR3 DNA is TGCGCCAGCAGCCGGCGGGAGGGCCTCGCAGATACGCAGTATTTT. This encodes CASSRREGLADTQYF.

As for this clone: A far larger clone is one nucleotide away, so this likely arose from a read error. Other DNA sequences in this specimen translate into the identical CDR3. The chain uses TRBV7-2 and TRBJ2-5; maybe TRBD1 (5 bases). The DNA end lines up better with TRBJ2-7; the J call may be wrong. This CDR3 is 16 amino acids long. Germline V lookup: CDR1 SGHTA, CDR2 FQGNSA. As DNA, the CDR3 is TGTGCCAGCAGCTTACCACGAGACAGCAGGGCCTACGAGCAGTACTTC. Amino acid sequence: CASSLPRDSRAYEQYF.

This clone was counted only a few times. A far larger clone is off by one base, so a read error is likely. The gene calls are TRBV6-5 and TRBJ1-5; no reliable D call. This CDR3 comprises 13 residues. Germline V lookup: CDR1 MNHEY, CDR2 SVGAGI. For the CDR3, the DNA is TGTACCAGCAGCAGAGTTAGCAATCAGCCCCAGCATTTT. This gives the protein CTSSRVSNQPQHF.

This chain joins TRBV19 and TRBJ1-5; D is undetermined. V dropped 5 bases and J dropped 5 bases, with 10 bases sitting between them. The CDR3 consists of 13 residues. CDR1 LNHDA and CDR2 SQIVND come from the germline V gene (reference sequence). This CDR3 reads CASSDERYQPQHF. DNA for the CDR3: TGTGCCAGTAGTGATGAGCGATATCAGCCCCAGCATTTT.

A word on this clone: One base away lies a much larger clone, so this may be a sequencing read error. The chain has TRBV7-8 and TRBJ1-3; D not resolved. Germline lookup yields CDR1 SGHVS and CDR2 FQNEAQ. There are 12 residues in the CDR3. The CDR3 nucleotides are TGTGCCAACAGCGCAGCTGGAAACACCATATATTTT. It translates to CANSAAGNTIYF.

The chain couples TRBV30 to TRBJ2-7; D assignment may be TRBD1 or TRBD2 (5 bases each). The CDR3 has 16 residues. Between the trimmed V and J ends, which lost 0 bases and 6 bases, there was a span of 21 bases. Germline assignment: CDR1 GTSNPN and CDR2 SVGIG (reference sequence). The CDR3 DNA is TGTGCCTGGAGTGTACGGGGCAGGGTCCGCGGCTCCGAGCAGTACTTC. Its protein is CAWSVRGRVRGSEQYF.

The chain has TRBV9 and TRBJ1-1; TRBD1 matches at 7 bases. The CDR3 is made up of 14 amino acids. The ends lost 4 bases at V and 6 bases at J; junction bases unmatched: 9. Germline loops: CDR1 SGDLS, CDR2 YYNGEE. The CDR3 is CASSFRGGNAEAFF. CDR3 sequence (DNA): TGTGCCAGCAGCTTCAGGGGGGGAAACGCTGAAGCTTTCTTT.

A word on this clone: This same CDR3 is encoded by further DNA sequences in the sample. The gene calls are TRBV19 and TRBJ1-1; unclear D gene. The V and J ends lost 2 bases and 1 base respectively, with 5 bases between them. This CDR3 comprises 13 residues. CDR1 LNHDA and CDR2 SQIVND come from the germline V gene (reference sequence). CDR3 loop: CASSIRQNTEAFF. In DNA form, the CDR3 reads TGTGCCAGTAGTATACGGCAGAACACTGAAGCTTTCTTT.

The table lists this clone with many counts. The chain has TRBV7-2 and TRBJ2-7; D possibly matches TRBD1 or TRBD2 (5 bases each). Germline CDR1 is SGHTA and CDR2 is FQGNSA. CDR3 length: 14 amino acids. V lost 4 bases, J lost 2 bases, and 12 bases lay in between. The CDR3 protein is CASSSRDGAYEQYF. The CDR3, as DNA: TGTGCCAGCAGCTCCCGGGACGGGGCCTACGAGCAGTACTTC.

The V and J genes are TRBV7-9 and TRBJ2-5; 10 nucleotides align to TRBD2. CDR3 length: 16 residues. After removal of 3 bases from V and 0 bases from J, the junction contained 4 bases not matched to a gene. Germline values: CDR1 SEHNR, CDR2 FQNEAQ (reference sequence). In DNA, the CDR3 is TGTGCCAGCAGCTTTAGACTAGCGGGCTACCAAGAGACCCAGTACTTC. This gives the protein CASSFRLAGYQETQYF.

The chain links TRBV6-1 to TRBJ2-1, with D perhaps TRBD1 or TRBD2 (5 bases each). In germline, CDR1 is MNHNS, CDR2 SASEGT. V was trimmed by 3 bases and J by 3 bases, leaving 18 bases between them. This CDR3 is 17 amino acids long. The CDR3 loop reads CASSEGRASPLYNEQFF. CDR3 bases: TGTGCCAGCAGTGAGGGACGAGCATCCCCGCTCTACAATGAGCAGTTCTTC.

This chain uses TRBV7-6 with TRBJ2-5, with D unresolved. V dropped 2 bases and J dropped 5 bases, with 9 bases sitting between them. This CDR3 is built from 13 residues. Germline V gene data show CDR1 as SGHVS and CDR2 as FNYEAQ. Written as DNA, the CDR3 is TGTGCCAGCAGCTTACCCACGCCGGAGACCCAGTACTTC. Translating gives CASSLPTPETQYF.

This clone was observed a single time. This chain connects TRBV7-2 to TRBJ1-4; 8 bases match TRBD1. V was pared by 5 bases and J by 6 bases, with 11 bases of the junction left unmatched. This CDR3 spans 16 amino acids. Germline CDR1 reads SGHTA; CDR2 reads FQGNSA. The CDR3 DNA follows: TGTGCCAGCAGCCCATACGGACAGGGTAGATATGAAAAACTGTTTTTT. It is translated as CASSPYGQGRYEKLFF.

The V and J genes are TRBV9 and TRBJ1-3; D perhaps matches TRBD1 (5 bases). The CDR3 length is 16 residues. Germline V gene sequence: CDR1 SGDLS, CDR2 YYNGEE. V gave up 4 bases and J gave up 4 bases, with 18 bases separating them. CDR3: CASSPQSPGLGNTIYF. The CDR3 nucleotides are TGTGCCAGCAGCCCTCAATCTCCAGGGCTCGGAAACACCATATATTTT. The full variable domain, with the rest looked up from reference TRBV9 and TRBJ1-3, is DSGVTQTPKHLITATGQRVTLRCSPRSGDLSVYWYQQSLDQGLQFLIQYYNGEERAKGNILERFSAQQFPDLHSELNLSSLELGDSALYFCASSPQSPGLGNTIYFGEGSWLTVV.

The chain couples TRBV29-1 to TRBJ1-1; D not certain. CDR1 and CDR2 from the germline V gene are SQVTM and ANQGSEA. V shed 6 bases and J shed 4 bases, with 12 bases lying between them. The CDR3 has 12 amino acids. The CDR3 region is CSVSKRGTEAFF. The DNA for the CDR3 is TGCAGCGTCTCAAAGCGAGGCACTGAAGCTTTCTTT.

V is TRBV5-1 and J is TRBJ1-3, with D possibly being TRBD1 (5 bases). V was pared by 3 bases and J by 0 bases, with 13 bases between. This CDR3 is built from 16 residues. The germline gives CDR1 SGHRS, CDR2 YFSETQ. For the CDR3, the DNA is TGCGCCAGCAGCTCGAACCGGGACGTCTCTGGAAACACCATATATTTT. Its translation: CASSSNRDVSGNTIYF.

In regard to this clone: A far larger clone is just one base off, so this is likely a read error. Different DNA sequences within this sample yield the same CDR3. The chain carries TRBV28 and TRBJ2-7; the match to TRBD2 covers 12 bases. This CDR3 contains 13 residues. Germline lookup yields CDR1 MDHEN and CDR2 SYDVKM. The chain's CDR3 is CASRPGLAGEQYF. CDR3 nucleotide sequence: TGTGCTAGCAGACCGGGACTAGCGGGCGAGCAGTACTTC.

With respect to this clone: The likely explanation is a read error, given a far larger clone one base away. This rearrangement joins TRBV6-6 to TRBJ2-1; 7 bases match TRBD1. This CDR3 contains 15 residues. Germline V gene sequence: CDR1 MNHNY, CDR2 SVGAGI (reference sequence). The CDR3 protein is CAITGTASRYNEQLF. Written as DNA, the CDR3 is TGTGCAATCACCGGGACAGCTTCGCGATACAATGAGCAGCTCTTC.

The CDR3 loop is CASSQVGRGPGEKLFF. Written as DNA, the CDR3 is TGCGCCAGCAGCCAAGTAGGTCGAGGCCCAGGAGAAAAACTGTTTTTT. J is TRBJ1-4 and V is TRBV4-1; the D is unclear. V lost 1 base and J lost 8, with 17 bases in between. The V gene's germline CDR1 is MGHRA and CDR2 YSYEKL. The CDR3 loop spans 16 amino acids.